A selection of T cell receptor beta chains follows, all from one sample in a study of T cell responses to AZD1222 COVID-19 vaccine. Profiling relied on immunoSEQ multiplex PCR, and the TCRdb table lists in-frame clones only, not all of them. The data contain fewer than 200,000 clones, 91% of them singletons. Sequencing was performed on peripheral blood, taken 28 days after the second AZD1222 dose. These TCRs come from an adult who received the AZD1222 COVID-19 vaccine. Both conserved end residues are part of each CDR3. The D gene is left open where the match is weak. Clone size is stated in some rows and not others, as once, few, many or a class when expanded.

>TRBV6-5|TRBJ2-3|NA|TRBD2
CASSWRGGTDTQYF
TGTGCCAGCAGTTGGCGGGGGGGCACAGATACGCAGTATTTT
>TRBV15|TRBJ1-4|NA|NA
CATSRDRREKLFF
TGTGCCACCAGCAGAGATCGAAGGGAGAAACTGTTTTTT
>TRBV5-6|TRBJ1-1|NA|TRBD1
CASSLQWDSLPNMAFF
TGTGCCAGCAGCTTACAATGGGACAGCTTACCTAATATGGCTTTCTTT
>TRBV7-9|TRBJ1-1|NA|TRBD1
CASSWGTGRPEAFF
TGTGCCAGCAGCTGGGGGACAGGAAGGCCTGAAGCTTTCTTT
>TRBV5-1|TRBJ2-5|NA|TRBD1
CASEAGGVQETQYF
TGCGCCAGCGAGGCAGGGGGCGTACAAGAGACCCAGTACTTC
>TRBV7-9|TRBJ1-1|NA|NA
CASSLTGGTEAFF
TGTGCCAGCAGCTTAACGGGAGGGACTGAAGCTTTCTTT
>TRBV6-5|TRBJ2-3|NA|NA
CASSYGLGTQDTQYF
TGTGCCAGCAGTTACGGCCTCGGGACCCAAGATACGCAGTATTTT
>TRBV5-4|TRBJ2-1|NA|TRBD2
CASSYLGGYLEGEQFF
TGTGCCAGCAGCTATCTCGGGGGGTATCTAGAAGGTGAGCAGTTCTTC
>TRBV5-5|TRBJ1-6|NA|NA
CASSFMVVDSPLHF
TGTGCCAGCAGCTTTATGGTAGTGGATTCACCCCTCCACTTT
>TRBV27|TRBJ2-5|NA|NA
CASSFGSQETQYF
TGTGCCAGCAGCTTCGGGAGCCAAGAGACCCAGTACTTC
>TRBV5-1|TRBJ2-3|NA|TRBD1
CASSARDRAQSTDTQYF
TGCGCCAGCAGCGCCCGGGACAGGGCCCAAAGCACAGATACGCAGTATTTT
>TRBV27|TRBJ2-7|NA|TRBD2
CASSPRLAGLAFEQYF
TGTGCCAGCAGTCCCCGACTAGCGGGATTAGCTTTCGAGCAGTACTTC
>TRBV10-2|TRBJ1-3|NA|TRBD1
CASSPGDSSGNTIYF
TGCGCCAGCTCCCCGGGGGACAGCTCTGGAAACACCATATATTTT
>TRBV5-6|TRBJ2-4|NA|TRBD2
CATKGLAGIQYF
TGTGCCACCAAGGGACTAGCTGGCATTCAGTACTTC
>TRBV9|TRBJ1-3|NA|NA
CASSVEQGYGNTIYF
TGTGCCAGCAGCGTTGAACAGGGATACGGAAACACCATATATTTT
>TRBV7-8|TRBJ1-1|NA|NA
CASSLQGNTEAFF
TGTGCCAGCAGCTTACAGGGGAACACTGAAGCTTTCTTT
>TRBV9|TRBJ2-1|NA|NA
CASSVGGSDNEQFF
TGTGCCAGCAGCGTAGGAGGCAGTGACAATGAGCAGTTCTTC
>TRBV24-1|TRBJ2-3|NA|NA
CATSDPGGPGTDTQYF
TGTGCCACCAGTGACCCCGGGGGGCCAGGCACAGATACGCAGTATTTT
>TRBV27|TRBJ2-7|NA|NA
CASSLYPLSSYEQYF
TGTGCCAGCAGTTTATATCCCCTAAGCTCCTACGAGCAGTACTTC
>TRBV7-3|TRBJ1-4|NA|NA
CASSPLGSWVNENLFF
TGTGCCAGCAGCCCCCTGGGGTCCTGGGTTAATGAAAACCTGTTTTTT
>TRBV6-1|TRBJ2-1|few|NA
CASSETLRREQFF
TGTGCCAGCAGTGAAACCCTCAGGAGGGAGCAGTTCTTC
>TRBV5-4|TRBJ2-3|NA|NA
CASSPLRGGTDTQYF
TGTGCCAGCAGCCCCCTCAGGGGCGGCACAGATACGCAGTATTTT
>TRBV15|TRBJ2-1|NA|TRBD1
CATSRRTGDNEQFF
TGTGCCACCAGCAGAAGAACAGGGGACAATGAGCAGTTCTTC
>TRBV18|TRBJ1-2|NA|NA
CASSPSQGTYGYTF
TGTGCCAGCTCACCTAGCCAGGGGACCTATGGCTACACCTTC
>TRBV7-6|TRBJ1-4|NA|NA
CASSLLNGGNEKLFF
TGTGCCAGCAGCTTACTAAACGGGGGTAATGAAAAACTGTTTTTT
>TRBV6-1|TRBJ1-1|NA|NA
CASSDILGTEAFF
TGTGCCAGCAGTGATATCCTGGGCACTGAAGCTTTCTTT
>TRBV21-1|TRBJ1-3|NA|NA
CASSPSDRGCGNTIYF
TGTGCCAGCAGCCCCTCCGATAGAGGGTGTGGAAACACCATATATTTT